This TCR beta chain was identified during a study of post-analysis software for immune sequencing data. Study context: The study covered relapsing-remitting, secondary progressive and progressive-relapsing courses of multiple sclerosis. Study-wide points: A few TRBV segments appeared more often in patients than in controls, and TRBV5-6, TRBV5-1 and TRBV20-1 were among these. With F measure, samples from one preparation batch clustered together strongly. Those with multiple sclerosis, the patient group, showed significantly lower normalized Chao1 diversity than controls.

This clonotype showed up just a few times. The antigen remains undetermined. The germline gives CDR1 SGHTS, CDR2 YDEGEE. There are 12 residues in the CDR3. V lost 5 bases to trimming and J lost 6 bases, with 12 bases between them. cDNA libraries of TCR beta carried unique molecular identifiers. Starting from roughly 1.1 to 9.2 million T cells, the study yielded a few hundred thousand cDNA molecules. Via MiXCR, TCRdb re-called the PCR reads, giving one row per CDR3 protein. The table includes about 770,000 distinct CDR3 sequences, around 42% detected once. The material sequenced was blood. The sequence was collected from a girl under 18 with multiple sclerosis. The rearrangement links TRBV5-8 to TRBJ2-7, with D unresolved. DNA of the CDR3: TGTGCCAGCAGTCGTGTTTCACCCGAGCAGTACTTC. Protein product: CASSRVSPEQYF.